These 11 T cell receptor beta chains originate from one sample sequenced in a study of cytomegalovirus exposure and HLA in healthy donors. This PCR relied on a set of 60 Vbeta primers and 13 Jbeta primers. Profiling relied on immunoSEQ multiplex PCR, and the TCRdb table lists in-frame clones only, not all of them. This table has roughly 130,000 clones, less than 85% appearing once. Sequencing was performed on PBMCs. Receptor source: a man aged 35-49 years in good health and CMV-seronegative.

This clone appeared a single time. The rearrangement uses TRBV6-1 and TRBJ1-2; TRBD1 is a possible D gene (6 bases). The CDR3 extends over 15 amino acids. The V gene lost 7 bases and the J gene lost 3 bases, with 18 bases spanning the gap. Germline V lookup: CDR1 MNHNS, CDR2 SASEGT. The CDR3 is CASNQMGQGYYGYTF. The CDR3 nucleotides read TGTGCCAGCAACCAGATGGGGCAGGGGTACTATGGCTACACCTTC.

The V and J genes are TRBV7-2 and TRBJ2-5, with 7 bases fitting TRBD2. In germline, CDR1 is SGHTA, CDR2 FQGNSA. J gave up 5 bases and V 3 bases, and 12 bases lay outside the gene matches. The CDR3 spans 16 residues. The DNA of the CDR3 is TGTGCCAGCAGCTTTTCCGGCGTTAGCGGGCGGGAGACCCAGTACTTC. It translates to CASSFSGVSGRETQYF.

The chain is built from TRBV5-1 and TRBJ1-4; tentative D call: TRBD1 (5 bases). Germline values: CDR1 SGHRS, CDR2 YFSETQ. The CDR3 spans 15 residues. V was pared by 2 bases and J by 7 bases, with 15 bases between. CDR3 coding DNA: TGCGCCAGCAGCTTACTCCAGGGTTCGGGTGAAAAACTGTTTTTT. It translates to CASSLLQGSGEKLFF.

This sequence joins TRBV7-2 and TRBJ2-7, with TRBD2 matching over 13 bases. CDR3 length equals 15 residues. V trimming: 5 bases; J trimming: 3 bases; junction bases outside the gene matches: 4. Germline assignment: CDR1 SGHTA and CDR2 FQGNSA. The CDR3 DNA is TGTGCCAGCAGCCGGACTAGCGGGGGAATCTACGAGCAGTACTTC. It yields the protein CASSRTSGGIYEQYF.

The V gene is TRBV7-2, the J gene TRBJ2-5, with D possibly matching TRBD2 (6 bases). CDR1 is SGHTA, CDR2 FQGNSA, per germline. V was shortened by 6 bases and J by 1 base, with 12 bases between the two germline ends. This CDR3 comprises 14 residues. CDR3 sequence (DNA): TGTGCCAGCAGACTCCGGGACTCCCAAGAGACCCAGTACTTC. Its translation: CASRLRDSQETQYF. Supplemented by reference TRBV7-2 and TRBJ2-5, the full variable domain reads GAGVSQSPSNKVTEKGKDVELRCDPISGHTALYWYRQSLGQGLEFLIYFQGNSAPDKSGLPSDRFSAERTGGSVSTLTIQRTQQEDSAVYLCASRLRDSQETQYFGPGTRLLVL.

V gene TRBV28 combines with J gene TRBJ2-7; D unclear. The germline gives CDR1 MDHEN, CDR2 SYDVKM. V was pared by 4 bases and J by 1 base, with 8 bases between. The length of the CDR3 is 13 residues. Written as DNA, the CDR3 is TGTGCCAGCAGTTCACAGCCTTCCTACGAGCAGTACTTC. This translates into CASSSQPSYEQYF.

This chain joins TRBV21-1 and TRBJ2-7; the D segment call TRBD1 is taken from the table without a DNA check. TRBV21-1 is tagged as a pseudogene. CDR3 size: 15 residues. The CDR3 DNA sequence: TGTGCCAGCACCCTCGAAGGGGTCAGTAAGTACGAGCAGTACTTC. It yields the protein CASTLEGVSKYEQYF.

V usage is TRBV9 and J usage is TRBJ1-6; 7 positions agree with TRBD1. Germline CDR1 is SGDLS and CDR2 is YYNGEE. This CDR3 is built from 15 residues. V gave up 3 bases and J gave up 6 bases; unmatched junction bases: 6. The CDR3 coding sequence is TGTGCCAGCAGCGATGGGACAGCTTTTAATTCACCCCTCCACTTT. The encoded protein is CASSDGTAFNSPLHF.

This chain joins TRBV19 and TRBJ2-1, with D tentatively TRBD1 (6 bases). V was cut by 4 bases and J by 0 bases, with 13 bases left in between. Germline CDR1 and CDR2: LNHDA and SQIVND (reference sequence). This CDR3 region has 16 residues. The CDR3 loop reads CASSTQTGSSYNEQFF. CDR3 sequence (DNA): TGTGCCAGTAGTACCCAAACAGGGAGCTCCTACAATGAGCAGTTCTTC.

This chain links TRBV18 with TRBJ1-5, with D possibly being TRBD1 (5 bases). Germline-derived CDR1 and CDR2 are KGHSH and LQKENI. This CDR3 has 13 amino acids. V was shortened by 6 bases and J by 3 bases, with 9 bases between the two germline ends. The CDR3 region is CASSDSYNQPQHF. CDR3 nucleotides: TGTGCCAGCTCCGACAGTTACAATCAGCCCCAGCATTTT. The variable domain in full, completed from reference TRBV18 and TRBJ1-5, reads NAGVMQNPRHLVRRRGQEARLRCSPMKGHSHVYWYRQLPEEGLKFMVYLQKENIIDESGMPKERFSAEFPKEGPSILRIQQVVRGDSAAYFCASSDSYNQPQHFGDGTRLSIL.

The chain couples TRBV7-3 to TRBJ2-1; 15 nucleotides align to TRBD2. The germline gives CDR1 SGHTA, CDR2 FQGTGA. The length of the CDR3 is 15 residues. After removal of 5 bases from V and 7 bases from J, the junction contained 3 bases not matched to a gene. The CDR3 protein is CASSAGTSGRNEQFF. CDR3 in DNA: TGTGCCAGCAGCGCCGGGACTAGCGGGAGGAATGAGCAGTTCTTC.